This TCR beta chain was sequenced for a study of CD8+CD57+ T cells in acquired aplastic anemia. Across the whole study: Sorted CD4+ and CD8+ cells yielded roughly 3.5 ug of DNA on average.

The CDR3 extends over 13 amino acids. CDR1 SNHLY and CDR2 FYNNEI come from the germline V gene. The ends were cut back, 6 bases at V and 4 bases at J, with 12 bases in the middle. General study findings and limits: Overlap between patients and controls comprised just under 30 CD8+ CDR3 sequences. Patients and controls were not found to differ significantly in CD8+ Simpson's diversity.

By flow cytometry, patients selected for sequencing had shown an expansion of CD8+CD57+ cells. The cohort consisted entirely of patients having severe acquired aplastic anemia. The use of genomic DNA as template underpinned the TCR beta VDJ and CDR3 profiling. TCRdb reprocessed the reads with MiXCR, giving one entry per CDR3 protein. Of 210,000 or so distinct CDR3 sequences listed, roughly 50% were seen once; the top ten hold nearly 20%. This clonotype showed up many times. What it binds is not known. Sample: sorted CD4+, CD8+, or CD8+CD57+ T cells (not recorded which) from PBMCs. J is TRBJ1-1 and V is TRBV2, with a possible D match to TRBD1 (5 bases). The TCR originated in a human donor with aplastic anemia. DNA for the CDR3: TGTGCCAGCAGCGGACAATTCGGCACTGAAGCTTTCTTT. Protein sequence: CASSGQFGTEAFF. Full variable domain (missing parts from reference TRBV2 and TRBJ1-1): EPEVTQTPSHQVTQMGQEVILRCVPISNHLYFYWYRQILGQKVEFLVSFYNNEISEKSEIFDDQFSVERPDGSNFTLKIRSTKLEDSAMYFCASSGQFGTEAFFGQGTRLTVV.